The 2 T cell receptor beta chains reported below all come from one sample, sequenced in a study of blood T cells in healthy people across ages. A second about 6 to 12 cycle PCR used barcoded and J-beta primers. TCRdb re-called the 5' RACE reads with MiXCR, one entry per CDR3 protein. The sample shows roughly 1 million distinct CDR3 sequences, almost 25% of them seen only once. The same data also contributed to another study, on T cells of mothers and their children.

Sequenced sample: blood. All receptors derive from a girl aged 2-10 years in good health.

Here the CDR3 DNA reads TGCAGTGCCAGGTCGGGACTAGCGTTGGATGAGCAGTACTTC. Protein product: CSARSGLALDEQYF. The genes are TRBV20-1 and TRBJ2-7, with 10 bases that match TRBD2. V lost 6 bases, J lost 7 bases, and 12 bases stayed unmatched. This CDR3 comprises 14 residues. Germline CDR1 DFQATT, CDR2 SNEGSKA (reference sequence).

This clonotype was observed a few times. The V gene is TRBV20-1, the J gene TRBJ2-7, with D possibly matching TRBD2 (5 bases). The length of the CDR3 is 11 residues. Germline V CDR1 and CDR2: DFQATT, SNEGSKA (reference sequence). V shed 5 bases and J shed 7 bases, with 12 bases lying between them. In DNA, the CDR3 is TGCAGTGCTGGTCCCCCGGGGGAGCAGTACTTC. Translating it yields CSAGPPGEQYF.